The 32 T cell receptor beta chains presented below share a single source sample, sequenced in a study of cytomegalovirus exposure and HLA in healthy donors. This PCR relied on a set of 60 Vbeta primers and 13 Jbeta primers. Profiling relied on immunoSEQ multiplex PCR, and the TCRdb table lists in-frame clones only, not all of them. Of 170,000 or so clones listed, roughly 83% were seen once; the top ten hold more than 0.35%. The sequenced sample was PBMCs. These receptors all come from a boy under 10 years old in good health and CMV-seronegative.

A single count supports this clone. The gene calls are TRBV7-8 and TRBJ2-5; D is unresolved. Trimming pared 4 bases from V and 5 bases from J, leaving 2 bases between. Germline V gives CDR1 SGHVS, CDR2 FQNEAQ. The CDR3 totals 10 residues. As DNA, the CDR3 is TGTGCCAGCAGCTCGGAGACCCAGTACTTC. Translating it yields CASSSETQYF.

This chain joins TRBV6-1 and TRBJ1-4, with a possible D match to TRBD1 (5 bases). The V end was cut by 4 bases, the J end by 1 base, with 7 bases between. Looked up from germline, CDR1 is MNHNS and CDR2 is SASEGT. This CDR3 is built from 14 residues. CDR3 in amino acids: CASSGRVTNEKLFF. The CDR3 DNA sequence: TGTGCCAGCAGTGGCAGGGTAACTAATGAAAAACTGTTTTTT.

This clone was detected a few times. The genes are TRBV7-2 and TRBJ1-3, with 7 bases aligning to TRBD1. The ends lost 5 bases at V and 0 bases at J; junction bases unmatched: 7. The CDR3 runs to 16 residues. CDR1 and CDR2 from the germline V gene are SGHTA and FQGNSA. As DNA, the CDR3 is TGTGCCAGCAGCACTTTGGGACAGTTCTCTGGAAACACCATATATTTT. It encodes CASSTLGQFSGNTIYF.

The V gene is TRBV28, the J gene TRBJ2-7, with TRBD1 matching 8 bases. The CDR3 is made up of 15 amino acids. V was clipped by 6 bases and J by 0 bases; unmatched bases: 7. The germline V gene has CDR1 MDHEN and CDR2 SYDVKM. The CDR3 loop is CASSYRGQGSYEQYF. In nucleotides, the CDR3 is TGTGCCAGCAGCTATCGAGGACAGGGCTCCTACGAGCAGTACTTC.

V usage is TRBV7-3 and J usage is TRBJ2-6; 10 nucleotides agree with TRBD1. V gave up 4 bases and J gave up 2 bases; unmatched junction bases: 2. CDR1 is SGHTA and CDR2 is FQGTGA in the germline V gene. The CDR3 extends over 16 amino acids. The CDR3 DNA reads as TGTGCCAGCAGCTCGACAGGGGGCACTGGGGCCAACGTCCTGACTTTC. Its translation: CASSSTGGTGANVLTF.

This chain uses TRBV5-6 with TRBJ2-2; D possibly corresponds to TRBD2 (6 bases). This CDR3 region has 14 residues. Trimming took 10 bases from V and 4 from J, leaving 17 bases between them. Germline CDR1 is SGHDT and CDR2 is YYEEEE. The DNA of the CDR3 is TGTGCCTATTCGGGGGAATTGAGCACCGGGGAGCTGTTTTTT. Encoded protein: CAYSGELSTGELFF.

This chain uses TRBV5-4 with TRBJ1-2; 7 positions match TRBD1. Per germline, CDR1 SGHNT and CDR2 YYREEE (reference sequence). The CDR3 runs to 15 residues. Unmatched junction bases numbered 10, after V lost 5 bases and J lost 3 bases. The CDR3: CASSSTGREDYGYTF. Written as DNA, the CDR3 is TGTGCCAGCAGTTCGACAGGGAGAGAAGACTATGGCTACACCTTC.

The V gene is TRBV5-4, the J gene TRBJ1-4, with 7 bases identical to TRBD1. V was pared by 7 bases and J by 3 bases, with 6 bases of the junction left unmatched. The CDR3 has 14 residues. CDR1 and CDR2 from the germline V gene are SGHNT and YYREEE (reference sequence). CDR3 amino acids: CASGTRGSNEKLFF. The CDR3 nucleotides read TGTGCCAGCGGGACCAGGGGGTCTAATGAAAAACTGTTTTTT.

This clone appeared a single time. The chain recombines TRBV30 with TRBJ1-1; D is perhaps TRBD1 (5 bases). The ends were cut back, 5 bases at V and 5 bases at J, with 9 bases in the middle. CDR3 length equals 11 residues. Germline V CDR1 and CDR2: GTSNPN, SVGIG (reference sequence). The CDR3 nucleotides read TGTGCCTGGGGAAGGGGAACTGAAGCTTTCTTT. Amino acid sequence: CAWGRGTEAFF.

The chain is built from TRBV4-1 and TRBJ2-7, with TRBD1 matching over 10 bases. Germline V lookup: CDR1 MGHRA, CDR2 YSYEKL. Trimming removed 0 bases from V and 5 bases from J; junction bases left unmatched: 10. The CDR3 runs 17 residues. The CDR3 region is CASSQDLSGTGADEQYF. CDR3 DNA sequence: TGCGCCAGCAGCCAAGATCTTTCCGGGACAGGGGCTGACGAGCAGTACTTC.

The V gene is TRBV7-6, the J gene TRBJ1-5; no clear D gene. CDR3 length equals 12 residues. V was trimmed by 3 bases and J by 7 bases, leaving 7 bases between them. Germline CDR1 and CDR2: SGHVS and FNYEAQ. DNA of the CDR3: TGTGCCAGCAGCTTGCACGGGCAGCCCCAGCATTTT. Translating gives CASSLHGQPQHF.

The chain couples TRBV29-1 to TRBJ1-4; D perhaps matches TRBD1 (6 bases). V lost 4 bases, J lost 7 bases, and 10 bases lay in between. The CDR3 consists of 12 residues. Looked up from germline, CDR1 is SQVTM and CDR2 is ANQGSEA. The CDR3 reads CSVGGPGEKLFF. The DNA for the CDR3 is TGCAGCGTTGGGGGGCCGGGTGAAAAACTGTTTTTT.

The CDR3 DNA reads TGTGCCAGCAGCTATCACCCCCTAGAGAATGAGCAGTTCTTC. Its translation: CASSYHPLENEQFF. This chain uses TRBV21-1 with TRBJ2-1; TRBD2, as called in the table, went unchecked against the DNA. TRBV21-1 is marked as a pseudogene. The CDR3 runs to 14 residues.

V is TRBV6-1 and J is TRBJ1-5; maybe TRBD1 (6 bases). Germline CDR1 and CDR2: MNHNS and SASEGT. The CDR3 totals 13 residues. Trimming removed 6 bases at V and 6 bases at J, with 12 bases between. This CDR3 reads CASRSGVSQPQHF. In DNA form, the CDR3 reads TGTGCCAGCAGATCAGGGGTGAGTCAGCCCCAGCATTTT.

CDR3 residues: CASSILPGTSGLNWVSTDTQYF. CDR3 sequence (DNA): TGTGCCAGTAGTATCCTACCTGGGACTAGCGGGCTTAACTGGGTATCCACAGATACGCAGTATTTT. This rearrangement joins TRBV19 to TRBJ2-3; TRBD2 matches at 12 bases. This CDR3 region has 22 residues. The germline V gene has CDR1 LNHDA and CDR2 SQIVND (reference sequence). V lost 3 bases to trimming and J lost 2 bases; unmatched junction nucleotides: 21.

This chain connects TRBV6-1 to TRBJ2-7, with 10 bases fitting TRBD2. This CDR3 contains 15 residues. Germline assignment: CDR1 MNHNS and CDR2 SASEGT. Losses at the gene ends were 4 bases for V and 2 bases for J; bases not matched to a gene: 5. The chain's CDR3 is CASSAGTSDTYEQYF. As DNA, the CDR3 is TGTGCCAGCAGTGCCGGGACTAGCGACACCTACGAGCAGTACTTC.

The rearrangement uses TRBV6-5 and TRBJ1-5; 9 positions match TRBD1. The CDR3 totals 13 residues. J gave up 4 bases and V 8 bases, and 3 bases lay outside the gene matches. The germline V gene encodes CDR1 MNHEY and CDR2 SVGAGI. The CDR3 DNA is TGTGCCAGCGGGACAGGGATAAATCAGCCCCAGCATTTT. Protein sequence: CASGTGINQPQHF.

V is TRBV19 and J is TRBJ2-7; 11 nucleotides align to TRBD1. The CDR3 is made up of 13 amino acids. V lost 9 bases, J lost 3 bases, and 4 bases stayed unmatched. Germline CDR1 is LNHDA and CDR2 is SQIVND (reference sequence). CDR3 sequence: CASSGTGGYEQYF. The CDR3 DNA follows: TGTGCCAGCTCCGGGACAGGGGGCTACGAGCAGTACTTC.

The gene calls are TRBV2 and TRBJ2-1; TRBD2 aligns across 13 bases. The CDR3 totals 15 residues. V lost 6 bases to trimming and J lost 10 bases; unmatched junction nucleotides: 9. The germline CDR1 and CDR2 sequences are SNHLY and FYNNEI. The CDR3 here is CASSMGLAGIREQFF. CDR3 bases: TGTGCCAGCAGCATGGGACTAGCGGGAATCAGAGAGCAGTTCTTC.

This chain uses TRBV5-6 with TRBJ2-7; 10 nucleotides match TRBD1. CDR3 size: 15 residues. With V trimmed by 2 bases and J by 3 bases, 5 bases remained unmatched. The V gene's germline CDR1 is SGHDT and CDR2 YYEEEE. The CDR3 DNA follows: TGTGCCAGCAGCTTCCGGGACAGGGGTTTCTACGAGCAGTACTTC. This translates into CASSFRDRGFYEQYF.

The table lists this clone with a count of one. As DNA, the CDR3 is TGTGCCAGCAGCTTAGGACAGCCACAGTTGGGCTACACCTTC. Translated, it gives CASSLGQPQLGYTF. This chain joins TRBV7-9 and TRBJ1-2, with a weak D call TRBD1 (5 bases). The CDR3 consists of 14 residues. Germline V gene lookup returns CDR1 SEHNR and CDR2 FQNEAQ (reference sequence). The V end was cut by 1 base, the J end by 8 bases, with 14 bases between.

The chain carries TRBV28 and TRBJ2-7; D is perhaps TRBD1 (6 bases). V dropped 8 bases and J dropped 4 bases, with 9 bases sitting between them. The CDR3 runs 11 residues. Germline CDR1 reads MDHEN; CDR2 reads SYDVKM. CDR3 amino acids: CASGQLYEQYF. The CDR3 DNA follows: TGTGCCAGCGGACAGCTATACGAGCAGTACTTC.

The chain uses TRBV5-1 and TRBJ2-3; maybe TRBD1 (6 bases). CDR1 and CDR2 (germline): SGHRS, YFSETQ. V was shortened by 4 bases and J by 2 bases, with 11 bases between the two germline ends. This CDR3 contains 14 residues. Written as DNA, the CDR3 is TGCGCCAGCAGCCCACAGGGAGACACAGATACGCAGTATTTT. Translating it yields CASSPQGDTDTQYF.

The chain carries TRBV25-1 and TRBJ1-2, with D hard to call. Deletions cut 3 bases from V and 3 bases from J, with 11 bases between. CDR1 is MGHDK and CDR2 is SYGVNS in the germline V gene. This CDR3 is built from 14 residues. The CDR3 nucleotides read TGTGCCAGCAGTGACCACTCAGGTGACTATGGCTACACCTTC. Translation: CASSDHSGDYGYTF.

The rearrangement joins TRBV29-1 to TRBJ2-5; 8 bases line up with TRBD2. The CDR3 extends over 12 amino acids. Trimming removed 5 bases from V and 4 bases from J; junction bases left unmatched: 3. Germline V gives CDR1 SQVTM, CDR2 ANQGSEA. The CDR3 DNA reads as TGCAGCGTTTGGGCGGGAGGAGAGACCCAGTACTTC. Encoded protein: CSVWAGGETQYF.

This clone was detected only a few times. The chain is built from TRBV15 and TRBJ2-7; weak D call: TRBD2 (6 bases). The V gene's germline CDR1 is LNHNV and CDR2 YYDKDF (reference sequence). V gave up 4 bases and J gave up 2 bases, with 6 bases separating them. The length of the CDR3 is 12 residues. The CDR3 DNA reads TGTGCCACCAGCACGGGGGCCTACGAGCAGTACTTC. Its translation is CATSTGAYEQYF.

This clone was detected a few times. This chain connects TRBV4-2 to TRBJ2-7; 7 bases align to TRBD2. This CDR3 contains 16 residues. J gave up 2 bases and V 3 bases, and 10 bases lay outside the gene matches. Germline assignment: CDR1 LGHNA and CDR2 YNFKEQ. The CDR3 sequence: CASSHLLADITYEQYF. In DNA form, the CDR3 reads TGTGCCAGCAGCCACCTCCTAGCGGACATTACCTACGAGCAGTACTTC.

This chain joins TRBV5-4 and TRBJ1-1; a possible D gene is TRBD1 (5 bases). The CDR3 has 14 amino acids. CDR1 is SGHNT and CDR2 is YYREEE in the germline V gene (reference sequence). Trimming cost V 0 bases and J 4 bases, with 10 bases left between them. The CDR3 DNA follows: TGTGCCAGCAGCTTGGGACAGTATCTCACTGAAGCTTTCTTT. Its protein is CASSLGQYLTEAFF. Combining the CDR3 with reference TRBV5-4 and TRBJ1-1 gives the whole variable domain ETGVTQSPTHLIKTRGQQVTLRCSSQSGHNTVSWYQQALGQGPQFIFQYYREEENGRGNFPPRFSGLQFPNYSSELNVNALELDDSALYLCASSLGQYLTEAFFGQGTRLTVV.

The CDR3 reads CASSFGTSGSYEQYF. The CDR3 DNA follows: TGTGCCAGCAGCTTCGGGACTAGCGGGAGTTACGAGCAGTACTTC. The rearrangement uses TRBV7-9 and TRBJ2-7, with 14 bases fitting TRBD2. Germline assignment: CDR1 SEHNR and CDR2 FQNEAQ (reference sequence). V dropped 3 bases and J dropped 4; count of bases not matched to a gene: 2. The CDR3 is made up of 15 amino acids.

CDR3 sequence: CASSWTDGNTEAFF. The DNA for the CDR3 is TGTGCCAGCAGTTGGACAGACGGTAACACTGAAGCTTTCTTT. The chain has TRBV6-5 and TRBJ1-1, with a possible D match to TRBD1 (6 bases). The V end lost 4 bases, the J end lost 2 bases, and 11 bases lay between the germline ends. CDR3 length: 14 amino acids. CDR1 and CDR2 (germline): MNHEY, SVGAGI.

The CDR3 sequence: CASSLAGWRGLNTEAFF. The DNA for the CDR3 is TGTGCCAGCAGCTTAGCGGGATGGAGGGGGCTGAACACTGAAGCTTTCTTT. This chain links TRBV7-9 with TRBJ1-1; the match to TRBD1 covers 7 bases. The germline V gene has CDR1 SEHNR and CDR2 FQNEAQ (reference sequence). CDR3 length equals 17 residues. The ends lost 0 bases at V and 0 bases at J; junction bases unmatched: 7.

The chain links TRBV28 to TRBJ1-5, with no clear D. Per germline, CDR1 MDHEN and CDR2 SYDVKM. Trimming took off 6 bases at V and 3 bases at J, with 12 bases between the two ends. The CDR3 is 14 residues long. CDR3 sequence reads: CASRPAGINQPQHF. In nucleotides, the CDR3 is TGTGCCAGCAGACCCGCGGGGATCAATCAGCCCCAGCATTTT.